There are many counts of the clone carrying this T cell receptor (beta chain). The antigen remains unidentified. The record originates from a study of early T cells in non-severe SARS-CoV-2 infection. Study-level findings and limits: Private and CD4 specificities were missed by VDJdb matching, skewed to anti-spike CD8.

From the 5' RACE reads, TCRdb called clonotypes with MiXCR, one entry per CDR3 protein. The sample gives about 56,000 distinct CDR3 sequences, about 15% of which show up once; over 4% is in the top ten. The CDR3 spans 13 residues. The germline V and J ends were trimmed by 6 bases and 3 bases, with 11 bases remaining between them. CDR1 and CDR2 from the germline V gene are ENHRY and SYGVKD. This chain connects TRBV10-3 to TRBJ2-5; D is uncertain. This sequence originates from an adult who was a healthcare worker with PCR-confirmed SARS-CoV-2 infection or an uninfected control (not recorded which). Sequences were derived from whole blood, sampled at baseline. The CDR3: CAISVRFEETQYF. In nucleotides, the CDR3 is TGTGCCATCAGCGTCAGGTTTGAAGAGACCCAGTACTTC.